Sequencing of this T cell receptor (beta chain) was carried out in a study of beta chain features in type 1 diabetes. V lost 3 bases, J lost 1 base, and 3 bases stayed unmatched. The length of the CDR3 is 15 residues. From germline, CDR1 is KGHSH and CDR2 LQKENI. In this sample, this clone turned up a few times. Its target is not known. Study-level results: Fewer junction insertions and more nucleotide deletions appeared in type 1 diabetes patients. Moderate but significant shortening of TCRB CDR3s was recorded in all four CD4+ subsets from Type 1 diabetes patients.

Since all of the isolated RNA was reverse transcribed, expressed TCRB transcripts were what got sequenced. The data were produced by immunoSEQ multiplex PCR, yet TCRdb's version contains in-frame clones alone and is incomplete. The sample holds around 240,000 clones, 7.5% to 10% seen once. The sample comprised naive CD4+ T cells from blood. This receptor was identified in a woman younger than 30 in good health. V is TRBV18 and J is TRBJ2-3, with 8 bases that match TRBD2. The CDR3 sequence: CASSPAGGGTDTQYF. CDR3 nucleotide sequence: TGTGCCAGCTCACCGGCGGGAGGCGGCACAGATACGCAGTATTTT.